A single sample is the source of the 25 T cell receptor beta chains below, sequenced in a study of human CD8 memory T cell subsets. The authors made TCR beta libraries using UMI-labeled 5' RACE. From the 5' RACE reads, TCRdb lists one entry per CDR3 protein and no DNA. The sample has 7,500 to 8,500 distinct CDR3 sequences. The sample taken for sequencing was CD8+ T cells from PBMCs. The receptors originated from a human donor in good health.

This clonotype is classed as medium-sized by frequency. V and J are TRBV7-8 and TRBJ2-7; TCRdb designates TRBD1, a call that cannot be tested without DNA. Per the germline V gene, CDR1 is SGHVS and CDR2 is FQNEAQ. The CDR3 covers 15 residues. The CDR3: CASSPEGTTSYEQYF.

CDR3 region: CASSLGQGQYEQYF. The V and J genes are TRBV5-1 and TRBJ2-7; TCRdb's D call, TRBD1, is unchecked because there is no DNA. Germline CDR1 reads SGHRS; CDR2 reads YFSETQ. CDR3 length: 14 amino acids.

This chain uses TRBV28 with TRBJ2-7; absent DNA, TCRdb's TRBD2 call cannot be checked. This CDR3 spans 15 amino acids. Per germline, CDR1 MDHEN and CDR2 SYDVKM. This chain's CDR3 is CASSLAAGSYNEQYF.

This chain links TRBV11-3 with TRBJ1-1. The CDR3 has 16 residues. The germline gives CDR1 SGHNT, CDR2 YENEEA. CDR3 residues: CASSLGLSTQSTEAFF.

The J gene is TRBJ2-3, the V gene TRBV27; TCRdb names TRBD1, which stays unverified in the absence of DNA. Germline assignment: CDR1 MNHEY and CDR2 SMNVEV (reference sequence). CDR3 size: 14 residues. CDR3 in amino acids: CASSPGLYTDTQYF.

According to its frequency, this clonotype is large. The chain recombines TRBV28 with TRBJ2-7; no DNA is available, so the TRBD1 call from TCRdb remains unchecked. The CDR3 sequence is 15 residues long. Germline assignment: CDR1 MDHEN and CDR2 SYDVKM. CDR3 sequence: CASSFQTGGRYEQYF.

This chain links TRBV7-6 with TRBJ2-3; lacking DNA, the TRBD1 call made by TCRdb goes unchecked. Germline CDR1 SGHVS, CDR2 FNYEAQ. The CDR3 consists of 16 residues. CDR3 amino acids: CASSLTGGLGTDTQYF.

The V and J genes are TRBV6-6 and TRBJ2-3; TCRdb's D gene call, TRBD1, goes unchecked for lack of DNA. Germline loops: CDR1 MNHNY, CDR2 SVGAGI (reference sequence). There are 15 residues in the CDR3. This CDR3 is CASSPWQGAEDTQYF.

This clonotype registers medium-sized by frequency. The rearrangement links TRBV5-6 to TRBJ1-1. Germline-derived CDR1 and CDR2 are SGHDT and YYEEEE. The CDR3 totals 12 residues. CDR3 residues: CASSFSSTEAFF. Based on the CDR3 plus reference TRBV5-6 and TRBJ1-1, the full variable domain is DAGVTQSPTHLIKTRGQQVTLRCSPKSGHDTVSWYQQALGQGPQFIFQYYEEEERQRGNFPDRFSGHQFPNYSSELNVNALLLGDSALYLCASSFSSTEAFFGQGTRLTVV.

J is TRBJ1-2 and V is TRBV19. The CDR3 extends over 12 amino acids. Looked up from germline, CDR1 is LNHDA and CDR2 is SQIVND (reference sequence). CDR3 region: CASSIEGYGYTF.

The chain is built from TRBV7-9 and TRBJ1-3; TCRdb returns TRBD1, unconfirmable since there is no DNA. CDR3 length equals 19 residues. CDR1 and CDR2 (germline): SEHNR, FQNEAQ (reference sequence). The CDR3 sequence is CASSLGIGRDSDSGNTIYF. Drawing the rest from reference TRBV7-9 and TRBJ1-3, the complete variable domain is DTGVSQNPRHKITKRGQNVTFRCDPISEHNRLYWYRQTLGQGPEFLTYFQNEAQLEKSRLLSDRFSAERPKGSFSTLEIQRTEQGDSAMYLCASSLGIGRDSDSGNTIYFGEGSWLTVV.

J is TRBJ2-3 and V is TRBV30. CDR3 size: 12 residues. From germline, CDR1 is GTSNPN and CDR2 SVGIG (reference sequence). The chain's CDR3 is CAWSKMTDTQYF.

This chain links TRBV6-5 with TRBJ1-1; TCRdb returns TRBD1, unconfirmable since there is no DNA. The CDR3 covers 15 residues. Germline values: CDR1 MNHEY, CDR2 SVGAGI. CDR3 sequence reads: CASRRRQDTNTEAFF.

This clonotype is classed as medium-sized by frequency. This chain joins TRBV7-9 and TRBJ1-5; the D call from TCRdb, TRBD1, cannot be confirmed without DNA. This CDR3 comprises 14 residues. The V gene's germline CDR1 is SEHNR and CDR2 FQNEAQ (reference sequence). CDR3: CASSLGGLNQPQHF.

The chain is built from TRBV5-4 and TRBJ2-1. The CDR3 sequence is 11 residues long. CDR1 SGHNT and CDR2 YYREEE come from the germline V gene (reference sequence). CDR3 protein: CASSLINEQFF. Supplemented by reference TRBV5-4 and TRBJ2-1, the full variable domain reads ETGVTQSPTHLIKTRGQQVTLRCSSQSGHNTVSWYQQALGQGPQFIFQYYREEENGRGNFPPRFSGLQFPNYSSELNVNALELDDSALYLCASSLINEQFFGPGTRLTVL.

The genes are TRBV14 and TRBJ1-6. The CDR3 length is 12 residues. Germline V gene lookup returns CDR1 SGHDN and CDR2 FVKESK. The CDR3 protein is CASSHWTSPLHF.

The chain recombines TRBV5-1 with TRBJ2-4; no DNA is available, so the TRBD2 call from TCRdb remains unchecked. From germline, CDR1 is SGHRS and CDR2 YFSETQ. This CDR3 region has 15 residues. CDR3 protein: CASSGGSASQNIQYF.

The genes are TRBV19 and TRBJ2-1; there is no DNA to check the TCRdb D call of TRBD1. This CDR3 has 17 amino acids. Germline loops: CDR1 LNHDA, CDR2 SQIVND (reference sequence). CDR3 in amino acids: CASSMYLGDSSYNEQFF.

The chain employs TRBV29-1 and TRBJ2-7; TCRdb gives TRBD1 as the D gene, but with no DNA this cannot be confirmed. The CDR3 totals 14 residues. Germline V gene lookup returns CDR1 SQVTM and CDR2 ANQGSEA. The CDR3 loop reads CSVGGGRGSYEQYF.

The chain has TRBV10-3 and TRBJ1-1; TCRdb's assignment of TRBD1 cannot be checked, as there is no DNA. There are 13 residues in the CDR3. Germline-derived CDR1 and CDR2 are ENHRY and SYGVKD. The CDR3 loop is CAISAGLGTEAFF.

The chain joins TRBV3-1 to TRBJ2-7; TCRdb lists TRBD1, though no DNA is available to test this call. Germline lookup yields CDR1 LGHDT and CDR2 YNNKEL (reference sequence). The CDR3 runs to 14 residues. The CDR3 loop reads CASSQETGVLEQYF.

Here the CDR3 reads CSARRTGRQPQHF. This chain connects TRBV20-1 to TRBJ1-5; the TRBD1 assignment by TCRdb is unverifiable without DNA. The CDR3 totals 13 residues. Per the germline V gene, CDR1 is DFQATT and CDR2 is SNEGSKA (reference sequence).

The genes are TRBV10-3 and TRBJ2-5; without DNA, the TCRdb call of TRBD1 cannot be checked. CDR1 ENHRY and CDR2 SYGVKD come from the germline V gene. The CDR3 is made up of 15 amino acids. The CDR3 spells CAISTRDREGETQYF.

The chain combines TRBV10-3 with TRBJ2-3; no DNA is available, so the TRBD1 call from TCRdb remains unchecked. Germline assignment: CDR1 ENHRY and CDR2 SYGVKD. The CDR3 consists of 16 residues. CDR3 amino acids: CAISDLSRGHADTQYF.

The chain's CDR3 is CSAGGGQGLYNEQFF. The chain joins TRBV29-1 to TRBJ2-1; the TCRdb call, TRBD1, lacks DNA for checking. The germline V gene has CDR1 SQVTM and CDR2 ANQGSEA. CDR3 size: 15 residues.